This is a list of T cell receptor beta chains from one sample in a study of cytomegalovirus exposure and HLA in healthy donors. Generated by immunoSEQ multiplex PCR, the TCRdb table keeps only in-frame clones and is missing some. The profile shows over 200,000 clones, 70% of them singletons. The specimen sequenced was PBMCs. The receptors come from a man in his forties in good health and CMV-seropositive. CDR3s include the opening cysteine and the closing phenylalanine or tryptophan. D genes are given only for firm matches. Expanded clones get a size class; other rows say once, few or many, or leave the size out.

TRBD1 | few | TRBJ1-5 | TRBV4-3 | TGCGCCAGCAGCCAATCCGCGGGGACAGGGGGTTCCAATCAGCCCCAGCATTTT | CASSQSAGTGGSNQPQHF
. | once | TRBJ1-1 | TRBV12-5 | TGTGCTAGTGGTTTGGACCCGCGGACTGAAGCTTTCTTT | CASGLDPRTEAFF
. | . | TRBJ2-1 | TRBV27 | TGTGCCAGCAGTTTATGGAGGGACAATGAGCAGTTCTTC | CASSLWRDNEQFF
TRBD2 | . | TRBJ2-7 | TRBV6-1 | TGTGCCGTCCCGGGACTAGCGGTCCACGAGCAGTACTTC | CAVPGLAVHEQYF
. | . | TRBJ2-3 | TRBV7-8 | TGTGCCAGCAGCTTAGGCCCCCAGGAAATGGATACGCAGTATTTT | CASSLGPQEMDTQYF
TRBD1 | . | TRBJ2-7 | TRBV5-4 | TGTGCCAGCAGCTGGGGTCCGGGGACAGGTTCCTACGAGCAGTACTTC | CASSWGPGTGSYEQYF
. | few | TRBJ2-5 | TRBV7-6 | TGTGCCAGCAGCTACAGGGGGGGAGAGACCCAGTACTTC | CASSYRGGETQYF
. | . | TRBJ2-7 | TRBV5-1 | TGCGCCAGCAGCCGAGGTCCCGGGGGGACAACCACCTACGAGCAGTACTTC | CASSRGPGGTTTYEQYF
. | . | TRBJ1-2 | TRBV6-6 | TGTGCCAGCAGTTACTCGGGGGGGGATGGCTACACCTTC | CASSYSGGDGYTF
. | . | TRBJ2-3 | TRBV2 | TGTGCCAGCAGAATCAGTGGAGATACGCAGTATTTT | CASRISGDTQYF
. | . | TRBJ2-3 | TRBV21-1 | TGTGCCAGCAGCCCCCGGGGGGTCACAGATACGCAGTATTTT | CASSPRGVTDTQYF
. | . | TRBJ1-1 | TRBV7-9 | TGTGCCAGCGAGGTCAGGGACACTGAAGCTTTCTTT | CASEVRDTEAFF
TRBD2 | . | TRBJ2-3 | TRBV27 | TGTGCCAGCAGTTCCTGGACTAGCGGGGTCAGGGATACGCAGTATTTT | CASSSWTSGVRDTQYF
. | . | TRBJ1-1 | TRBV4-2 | TGTGCCAGCAGCCAGGGGGGTGGGGTTTACACTGAAGCTTTCTTT | CASSQGGGVYTEAFF
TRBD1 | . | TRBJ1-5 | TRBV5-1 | TGCGCCAGCAGCTCGGGACAGGGGAGTAATCAGCCCCAGCATTTT | CASSSGQGSNQPQHF
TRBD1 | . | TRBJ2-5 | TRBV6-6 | TGTGCCAGCAGTTTGGGACAGGCTGAGGAGACCCAGTACTTC | CASSLGQAEETQYF
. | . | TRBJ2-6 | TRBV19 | TGTGCCAGTAGTATCACCCCAGCGGCTGGGGCCAACGTCCTGACTTTC | CASSITPAAGANVLTF
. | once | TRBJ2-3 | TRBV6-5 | TGTGCCAGCAAACCCGGGGGCACAGATACGCAGTATTTT | CASKPGGTDTQYF
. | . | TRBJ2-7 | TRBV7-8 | TGTGCCAGCAGCTTATCACGGAGCACCTCCTACGAGCAGTACTTC | CASSLSRSTSYEQYF
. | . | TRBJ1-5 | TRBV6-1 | TGTGCCAGCAGTGAAAATCGGGGCAATCAGCCCCAGCATTTT | CASSENRGNQPQHF
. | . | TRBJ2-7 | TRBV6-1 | TGTGCCAGCAGGGACTGGTACGAGCAGTACTTC | CASRDWYEQYF
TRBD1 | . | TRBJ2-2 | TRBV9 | TGTGCCAGCAGCGTAGGGCGGGACAGGGAAGCCAGGGAGCTGTTTTTT | CASSVGRDREARELFF
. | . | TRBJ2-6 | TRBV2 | TGTGCCAGCTCCCGACAGGTCTCTGGGGCCAACGTCCTGACTTTC | CASSRQVSGANVLTF
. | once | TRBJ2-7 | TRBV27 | TGTGCCAGCAGTTTCAGGTCGCAAGCCTCCTACGAGCAGTACTTC | CASSFRSQASYEQYF
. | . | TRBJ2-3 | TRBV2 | TGTGCCAGCAGTGAGAGTTCCCCAACAGATACGCAGTATTTT | CASSESSPTDTQYF
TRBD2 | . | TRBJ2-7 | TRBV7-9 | TGTTCCAGCAGCTTAGCGGGCAGCTACGAGCAGTACTTC | CSSSLAGSYEQYF
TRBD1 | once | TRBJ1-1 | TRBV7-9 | TGTGCCAGCAGCTCCAGGGGGACAGGGACGACTGAAGCTTTCTTT | CASSSRGTGTTEAFF
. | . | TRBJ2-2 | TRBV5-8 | TGTGCCAGCAGTCCGGGGAGTGGGGAGCTGTTTTTT | CASSPGSGELFF
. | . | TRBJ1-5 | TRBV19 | TGTGCCAGTAGCGGACAGCTTATACAGCCCCAGCATTTT | CASSGQLIQPQHF
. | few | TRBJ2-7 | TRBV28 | TGTGCCAGCAGTCCGACTGGGGGGGCCCACGAGCAGTACTTC | CASSPTGGAHEQYF
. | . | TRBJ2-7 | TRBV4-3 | TGCGCCAACCCGACAGGCTACGAGCAGTACTTC | CANPTGYEQYF
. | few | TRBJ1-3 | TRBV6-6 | TGTGCCAGCAGTTACGGGGGCGGAAACACCATATATTTT | CASSYGGGNTIYF
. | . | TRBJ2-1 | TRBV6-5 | TGTGCCAGCAGTTACTCGGGGGCAGGCCACTACAATGAGCAGTTCTTC | CASSYSGAGHYNEQFF
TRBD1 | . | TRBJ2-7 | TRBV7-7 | TGTGCCAGCAGCCCATCGACAGGGGCTGTACCCTACGAGCAGTACTTC | CASSPSTGAVPYEQYF
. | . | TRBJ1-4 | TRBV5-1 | TGCGCCAGCAGCTTGGGGCAGGGGACTAATGAAAAACTGTTTTTT | CASSLGQGTNEKLFF
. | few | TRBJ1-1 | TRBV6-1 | TGTGCCAGCAGTGAAGGGGGAGTTCGAACTGAAGCTTTCTTT | CASSEGGVRTEAFF